This paragraph reports one T cell receptor (beta chain). Data came from immunoSEQ multiplex PCR; TCRdb stores just in-frame clones and leaves some out. The sample yields under 65,000 clones, approximately 93% seen once. The sample comes from a study of T cell changes during pregnancy in multiple sclerosis. Between the trimmed V and J ends, which lost 0 bases and 2 bases, there was a span of 14 bases. The CDR3 has 16 amino acids. The germline gives CDR1 MNHNS, CDR2 SASEGT. The chain couples TRBV6-1 to TRBJ2-7; TRBD1 is a possible D gene (5 bases). Sequencing used CD8+ T cells from peripheral blood mononuclear cells, obtained in the second trimester of pregnancy. The TCR comes from a female donor with multiple sclerosis, enrolled in a pregnancy study. As DNA, the CDR3 is TGTGCCAGCAGTGAAGCGGTGGGGCAGTGGACCTACGAGCAGTACTTC. Its protein product is CASSEAVGQWTYEQYF.